Following are 27 T cell receptor beta chains from one sample sequenced in a study of T-cell memory formation after mild COVID-19. TCRdb ran MiXCR on the 5' RACE reads and lists one entry per CDR3 protein. The repertoire holds fewer than 650,000 distinct CDR3 sequences, with 20% to 25% as singletons. Sequences were obtained from PBMCs or a T cell subset sorted from them (not recorded which). These receptors all come from an adult woman who had mild COVID-19 (a few samples of this study predate the infection). Cell type and time point are not known.

The CDR3 loop reads CASGTTGGLYNEQFF. DNA for the CDR3: TGTGCCAGCGGAACAACAGGGGGGCTTTACAATGAGCAGTTCTTC. The V and J genes are TRBV7-9 and TRBJ2-1; 8 bases align to TRBD1. The CDR3 is 15 amino acids. The ends lost 8 bases at V and 4 bases at J; junction bases unmatched: 10. Germline V gene data show CDR1 as SEHNR and CDR2 as FQNEAQ (reference sequence).

J is TRBJ1-6 and V is TRBV5-1; TRBD1 might be the D (5 bases). There are 12 residues in the CDR3. Trimming shortened V by 3 bases and J by 13 bases, and 11 bases separated the two germline ends. CDR1 is SGHRS, CDR2 YFSETQ, per germline. CDR3 coding DNA: TGCGCCAGCAGCTCAGACAGTACCCCCCTCCACTTT. The encoded protein is CASSSDSTPLHF.

The rearrangement joins TRBV29-1 to TRBJ2-7; D is unresolved. The V and J ends lost 4 bases and 2 bases respectively, with 9 bases between them. The CDR3 runs to 12 residues. Germline-derived CDR1 and CDR2 are SQVTM and ANQGSEA. The CDR3 nucleotides are TGCAGCGTTGCGAAAGGGACCTACGAGCAGTACTTC. This gives the protein CSVAKGTYEQYF.

V usage is TRBV12-3 or TRBV12-4 and J usage is TRBJ2-3, with 9 nucleotides matching TRBD2. The CDR3 loop spans 16 amino acids. V trimming: 4 bases; J trimming: 1 base; junction bases outside the gene matches: 6. CDR3: CASSSDLAGGTDTQYF. The CDR3, as DNA: TGTGCCAGCAGTTCCGACTTAGCGGGAGGCACAGATACGCAGTATTTT.

The chain recombines TRBV7-9 with TRBJ2-1; 7 nucleotides align to TRBD2. The germline gives CDR1 SEHNR, CDR2 FQNEAQ (reference sequence). The V gene end was trimmed by 6 bases and the J gene end by 8 bases; junction bases not matched to a gene: 16. The CDR3 is made up of 16 amino acids. In DNA form, the CDR3 reads TGTGCCAGCAGACTAACCCGGGACTACCAGCGCCATGAGCAGTTCTTC. It specifies CASRLTRDYQRHEQFF.

The V and J genes are TRBV13 and TRBJ2-7; TRBD2 might be the D (5 bases). CDR3 length: 16 residues. The V and J ends lost 3 bases and 3 bases respectively, with 18 bases between them. Per the germline V gene, CDR1 is PRHDT and CDR2 is FYEKMQ (reference sequence). The CDR3 sequence: CASSLGETNQLYEQYF. The CDR3 DNA is TGTGCCAGCAGCTTGGGTGAGACTAACCAACTCTACGAGCAGTACTTC. The whole variable domain, filled in from reference TRBV13 and TRBJ2-7, reads AAGVIQSPRHLIKEKRETATLKCYPIPRHDTVYWYQQGPGQDPQFLISFYEKMQSDKGSIPDRFSAQQFSDYHSELNMSSLELGDSALYFCASSLGETNQLYEQYFGPGTRLTVT.

The V and J genes are TRBV20-1 and TRBJ2-3; D might be TRBD2 (5 bases). Germline values: CDR1 DFQATT, CDR2 SNEGSKA (reference sequence). The CDR3 has 15 amino acids. V dropped 3 bases and J dropped 1 base, with 14 bases sitting between them. This CDR3 reads CSASKGPRGTDTQYF. The DNA for the CDR3 is TGCAGTGCTAGTAAAGGCCCGAGGGGCACAGATACGCAGTATTTT.

This clonotype was counted a few times. V and J are TRBV20-1 and TRBJ1-5, with D possibly TRBD1 on 6 matching bases. Germline CDR1 DFQATT, CDR2 SNEGSKA (reference sequence). The germline V and J ends were trimmed by 0 bases and 4 bases, with 13 bases remaining between them. The CDR3 runs 15 residues. The CDR3 bases are TGCAGTGCTAGAGATCCGCAGGGGTATAATCAGCCCCAGCATTTT. Translated: CSARDPQGYNQPQHF.

V usage is TRBV14 and J usage is TRBJ2-7; D may be TRBD2 (5 bases). Germline V gene data show CDR1 as SGHDN and CDR2 as FVKESK. Trimming cost V 3 bases and J 2 bases, with 14 bases left between them. CDR3 size: 15 residues. The CDR3, as DNA: TGTGCCAGCAGCCATAAGGGAGACCGAACCTACGAGCAGTACTTC. Translation gives CASSHKGDRTYEQYF.

This clonotype has just a few counts. V gene TRBV29-1 combines with J gene TRBJ2-7; TRBD1 agrees at 8 bases. The CDR3 spans 14 residues. In germline, CDR1 is SQVTM, CDR2 ANQGSEA. V was pared by 0 bases and J by 6 bases, with 7 bases of the junction left unmatched. The DNA for the CDR3 is TGCAGCGTTGAAGACCGGGACAGGAGTGTCGAGCAGTACTTC. Encoded protein: CSVEDRDRSVEQYF.

CDR3 sequence (DNA): TGTGCCAGCAGTTGGGGCGAGGGGTATGGCTACACCTTC. This gives the protein CASSWGEGYGYTF. The chain combines TRBV6-5 with TRBJ1-2; perhaps TRBD1 as D (5 bases). The V end was cut by 4 bases, the J end by 5 bases, with 11 bases between. CDR1 and CDR2 (germline): MNHEY, SVGAGI. CDR3 length: 13 residues.

In this sample, this clonotype turned up a few times. The chain joins TRBV20-1 to TRBJ2-7; TRBD2 agrees at 10 bases. CDR1 and CDR2 (germline): DFQATT, SNEGSKA (reference sequence). This CDR3 contains 15 residues. V trimming: 0 bases; J trimming: 3 bases; junction bases outside the gene matches: 5. This chain's CDR3 is CSARDITSGNYEQYF. CDR3 bases: TGCAGTGCTAGAGATATAACTAGCGGGAACTACGAGCAGTACTTC.

This chain links TRBV6-5 with TRBJ2-7; 9 positions match TRBD1. CDR1 and CDR2 from the germline V gene are MNHEY and SVGAGI. There are 14 residues in the CDR3. J lost 3 bases, V lost 7 bases, and 7 bases had no gene match. The CDR3 bases are TGTGCCAGCACCAGGGGGACAGGGATCTACGAGCAGTACTTC. Translating it yields CASTRGTGIYEQYF.

The J gene is TRBJ1-3, the V gene TRBV7-9; D gene unclear. Trimming took off 3 bases at V and 8 bases at J, with 11 bases between the two ends. CDR3 length equals 13 residues. The germline V gene has CDR1 SEHNR and CDR2 FQNEAQ (reference sequence). CDR3 sequence reads: CASSFPGWDTIYF. The CDR3 DNA is TGTGCCAGCAGCTTCCCGGGGTGGGACACCATATATTTT. Full variable domain (outside the CDR3, taken from reference TRBV7-9 and TRBJ1-3): DTGVSQNPRHKITKRGQNVTFRCDPISEHNRLYWYRQTLGQGPEFLTYFQNEAQLEKSRLLSDRFSAERPKGSFSTLEIQRTEQGDSAMYLCASSFPGWDTIYFGEGSWLTVV.

The chain couples TRBV29-1 to TRBJ2-5; TRBD2 aligns across 7 bases. Germline V gene lookup returns CDR1 SQVTM and CDR2 ANQGSEA. The CDR3 covers 14 residues. With 4 bases clipped from V and 3 bases from J, the junction kept 8 bases outside the gene matches. The CDR3, as DNA: TGCAGCGTTGGCAAGCGGGAAGGGAAAGAGACCCAGTACTTC. It yields the protein CSVGKREGKETQYF.

V gene TRBV14 combines with J gene TRBJ2-7, with a possible D match to TRBD2 (6 bases). Trimming pared 1 base from V and 5 bases from J, leaving 9 bases between. The CDR3 is 13 amino acids. The germline V gene has CDR1 SGHDN and CDR2 FVKESK. This chain's CDR3 is CASSQVGGDEQYF. In DNA form, the CDR3 reads TGTGCCAGCAGCCAAGTAGGAGGGGACGAGCAGTACTTC.

This clonotype showed up many times. The J gene is TRBJ1-4, the V gene TRBV5-1; 7 positions match TRBD1. Germline-derived CDR1 and CDR2 are SGHRS and YFSETQ. The J segment lost 6 bases and the V segment lost 4 bases, leaving 6 bases of the junction unmatched. CDR3 size: 14 residues. The DNA for the CDR3 is TGCGCCAGCAGCCGACAGGGAGGTGATGAAAAACTGTTTTTT. The encoded protein is CASSRQGGDEKLFF.

The chain joins TRBV20-1 to TRBJ2-5; TRBD2 is a possible D gene (6 bases). Trimming pared 4 bases from V and 7 bases from J, leaving 19 bases between. The germline gives CDR1 DFQATT, CDR2 SNEGSKA (reference sequence). CDR3 length equals 14 residues. In nucleotides, the CDR3 is TGCAGTGCTAACCGGGACTCATACCTTGGGACCCAGTACTTC. It is translated as CSANRDSYLGTQYF.

The CDR3 region has the DNA TGTGCCAGCAGCATCCAACAGGGAGGCGCTTTCTTT. Translated, it gives CASSIQQGGAFF. The rearrangement uses TRBV5-4 and TRBJ1-1, with D maybe TRBD1 (6 bases). From germline, CDR1 is SGHNT and CDR2 YYREEE (reference sequence). CDR3 size: 12 residues. Trimming removed 4 bases at V and 11 bases at J, with 15 bases between.

This clonotype was picked up a small number of times. The chain carries TRBV9 and TRBJ2-4; a possible D gene is TRBD2 (5 bases). The germline V gene encodes CDR1 SGDLS and CDR2 YYNGEE. The CDR3 loop spans 15 amino acids. Trimming shortened V by 0 bases and J by 6 bases, and 13 bases separated the two germline ends. CDR3 amino acids: CASSVGSGPLNIQYF. The CDR3 bases are TGTGCCAGCAGCGTAGGGAGCGGCCCGTTAAACATTCAGTACTTC.

The CDR3: CASTLSYTDTQYF. The CDR3 nucleotides read TGTGCCAGCACTCTGAGTTACACAGATACGCAGTATTTT. The genes are TRBV3-1 and TRBJ2-3, with D uncertain. V was clipped by 7 bases and J by 2 bases, with 10 bases between them. The germline V gene encodes CDR1 LGHDT and CDR2 YNNKEL (reference sequence). The CDR3 runs to 13 residues.

This chain connects TRBV11-3 to TRBJ2-3, with 8 bases identical to TRBD1. CDR1 is SGHNT and CDR2 is YENEEA in the germline V gene. V lost 5 bases and J lost 7; bases outside the gene matches: 8. CDR3 length: 14 residues. This CDR3 reads CASSVSRGRNTQYF. CDR3 nucleotide sequence: TGTGCCAGCAGCGTATCCAGGGGGCGAAATACGCAGTATTTT.

The chain is built from TRBV29-1 and TRBJ1-6; D unclear. The CDR3 sequence is 14 residues long. The germline V and J ends were trimmed by 6 bases and 6 bases, with 15 bases remaining between them. Germline V gene sequence: CDR1 SQVTM, CDR2 ANQGSEA. CDR3 sequence (DNA): TGCAGCGTCCGCGGGCCAGGCCTTAATTCACCCCTCCACTTT. Encoded protein: CSVRGPGLNSPLHF. Drawing the rest from reference TRBV29-1 and TRBJ1-6, the complete variable domain is SAVISQKPSRDICQRGTSLTIQCQVDSQVTMMFWYRQQPGQSLTLIATANQGSEATYESGFVIDKFPISRPNLTFSTLTVSNMSPEDSSIYLCSVRGPGLNSPLHFGNGTRLTVT.

This chain connects TRBV12-3 or TRBV12-4 to TRBJ1-1, with D possibly being TRBD1 (6 bases). The CDR3 loop spans 15 amino acids. Trimming took 1 base from V and 4 from J, leaving 13 bases between them. CDR3 protein: CASSLDPGAGTEAFF. Written as DNA, the CDR3 is TGTGCCAGCAGTTTAGATCCAGGGGCCGGCACTGAAGCTTTCTTT.

The V gene is TRBV2, the J gene TRBJ2-2, with TRBD2 identical over 8 bases. The CDR3 runs to 15 residues. The V gene's germline CDR1 is SNHLY and CDR2 FYNNEI. The ends lost 6 bases at V and 6 bases at J; junction bases unmatched: 9. CDR3 region: CASSLLTSVPGELFF. The CDR3 coding sequence is TGTGCCAGCAGCCTACTGACTAGCGTGCCCGGGGAGCTGTTTTTT.

This clonotype was seen a handful of times. V gene TRBV5-1 combines with J gene TRBJ1-5; D possibly corresponds to TRBD1 (5 bases). The CDR3 loop spans 17 amino acids. Germline values: CDR1 SGHRS, CDR2 YFSETQ. V was shortened by 0 bases and J by 0 bases, with 13 bases between the two germline ends. The CDR3 is CASSLEEQAYSNQPQHF. DNA of the CDR3: TGCGCCAGCAGCTTGGAGGAACAGGCCTATAGCAATCAGCCCCAGCATTTT.

This clonotype has just a few counts. The chain is built from TRBV6-6 and TRBJ1-2; D remains unclear. Germline assignment: CDR1 MNHNY and CDR2 SVGAGI (reference sequence). Trimming left V 6 bases short and J 1 base short, with 12 bases between. The CDR3 extends over 14 amino acids. The CDR3 reads CASSLVGGNYGYTF. CDR3 bases: TGTGCCAGCAGCTTGGTGGGCGGTAACTATGGCTACACCTTC.